The entry that follows covers one T cell receptor beta chain sequence. The antigen remains undetermined. These data belong to a study of sequential checkpoint blockade in melanoma. Whole-study context: After both sequences, patients received maintenance nivolumab. DNA from 91 pretreatment tumor samples underwent TCRβ immunosequencing.

J was trimmed by 4 bases and V by 5 bases; bases with no gene match: 2. The germline V gene has CDR1 SGHNT and CDR2 YENEEA. This CDR3 has 14 residues. Some clones are missing from TCRdb's copy, which holds only in-frame ones; the method was immunoSEQ multiplex PCR. The sample records 13,000 or so clones, approximately 22% being singletons. Stated treatment: randomized to nivolumab then ipilimumab (arm A) or the reverse (arm B). Points from the study as a whole: Patients with week-13 increases in T-cell fraction and clonality benefited about 30 times more often.

The specimen was tumor tissue (inferred from file names), collected from a patient given nivolumab and ipilimumab in sequence. This sequence joins TRBV11-3 and TRBJ2-1, with 10 bases matching TRBD2. The receptor's source is a human donor with melanoma. The CDR3 DNA reads TGTGCCAGCAGCCCACTAGCGGGATACAATGAGCAGTTCTTC. This codes for CASSPLAGYNEQFF.